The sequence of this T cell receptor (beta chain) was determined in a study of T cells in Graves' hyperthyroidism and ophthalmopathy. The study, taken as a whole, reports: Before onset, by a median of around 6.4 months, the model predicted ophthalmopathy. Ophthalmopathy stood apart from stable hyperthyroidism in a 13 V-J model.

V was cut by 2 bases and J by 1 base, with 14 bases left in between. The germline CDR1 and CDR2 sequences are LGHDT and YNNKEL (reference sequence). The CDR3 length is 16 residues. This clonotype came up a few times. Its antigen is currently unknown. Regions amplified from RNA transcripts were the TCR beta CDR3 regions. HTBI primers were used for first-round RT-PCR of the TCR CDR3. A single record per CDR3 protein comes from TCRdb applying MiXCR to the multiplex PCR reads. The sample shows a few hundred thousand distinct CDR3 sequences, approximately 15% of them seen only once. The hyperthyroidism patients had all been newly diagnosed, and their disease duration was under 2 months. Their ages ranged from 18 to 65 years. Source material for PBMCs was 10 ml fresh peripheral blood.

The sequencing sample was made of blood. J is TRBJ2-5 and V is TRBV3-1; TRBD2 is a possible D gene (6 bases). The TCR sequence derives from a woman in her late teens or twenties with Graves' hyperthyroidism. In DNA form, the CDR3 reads TGTGCCAGCAGCCAAAGGGACTTCACTGCCCAAGAGACCCAGTACTTC. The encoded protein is CASSQRDFTAQETQYF.